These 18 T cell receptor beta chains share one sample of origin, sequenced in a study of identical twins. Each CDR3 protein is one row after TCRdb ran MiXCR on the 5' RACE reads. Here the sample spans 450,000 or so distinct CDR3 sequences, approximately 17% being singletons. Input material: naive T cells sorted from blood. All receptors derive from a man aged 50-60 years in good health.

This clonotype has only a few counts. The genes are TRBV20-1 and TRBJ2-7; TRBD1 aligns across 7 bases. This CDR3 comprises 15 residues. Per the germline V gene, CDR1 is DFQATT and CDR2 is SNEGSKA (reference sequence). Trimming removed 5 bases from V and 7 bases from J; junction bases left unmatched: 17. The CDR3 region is CSAPQKRTGRFEQYF. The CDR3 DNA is TGCAGTGCTCCCCAAAAACGGACAGGACGCTTTGAGCAGTACTTC.

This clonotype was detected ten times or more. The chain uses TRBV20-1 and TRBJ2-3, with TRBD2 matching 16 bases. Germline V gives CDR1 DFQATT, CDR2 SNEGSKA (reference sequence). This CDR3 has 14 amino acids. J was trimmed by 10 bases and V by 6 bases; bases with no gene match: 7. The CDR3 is CSAQGGLAGGPQYF. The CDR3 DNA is TGCAGTGCGCAGGGGGGACTAGCGGGGGGGCCGCAGTATTTT.

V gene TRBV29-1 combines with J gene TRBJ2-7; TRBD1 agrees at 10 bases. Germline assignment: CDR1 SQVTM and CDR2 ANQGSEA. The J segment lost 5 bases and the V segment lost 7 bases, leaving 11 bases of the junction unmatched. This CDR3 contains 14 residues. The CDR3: CSAVPGTGVDEQYF. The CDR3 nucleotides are TGCAGCGCCGTACCCGGGACAGGGGTCGACGAGCAGTACTTC.

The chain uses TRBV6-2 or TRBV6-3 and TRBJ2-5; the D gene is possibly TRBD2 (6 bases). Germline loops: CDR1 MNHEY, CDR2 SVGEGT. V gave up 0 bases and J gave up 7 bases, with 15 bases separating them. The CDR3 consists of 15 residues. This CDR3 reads CASSYSSGVRGTQYF. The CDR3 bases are TGTGCCAGCAGTTACTCGTCGGGGGTCCGTGGGACCCAGTACTTC.

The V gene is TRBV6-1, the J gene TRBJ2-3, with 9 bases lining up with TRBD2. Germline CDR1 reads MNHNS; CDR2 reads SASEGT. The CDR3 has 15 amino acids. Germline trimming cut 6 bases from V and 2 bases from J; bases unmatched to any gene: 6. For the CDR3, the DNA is TGTGCCAGCAGCGCCTCTAGCGGGGTCACAGATACGCAGTATTTT. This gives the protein CASSASSGVTDTQYF.

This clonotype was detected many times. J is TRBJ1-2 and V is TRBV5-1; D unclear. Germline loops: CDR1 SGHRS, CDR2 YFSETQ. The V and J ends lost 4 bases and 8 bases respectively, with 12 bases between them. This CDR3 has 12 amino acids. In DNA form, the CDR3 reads TGCGCCAGCAGCCCGGACCGGGTCGGCTACACCTTC. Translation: CASSPDRVGYTF.

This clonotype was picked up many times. DNA of the CDR3: TGTGCCACCAGCAGAGAGAGGGGAACCTACGAGCAGTACTTC. It specifies CATSRERGTYEQYF. The chain has TRBV15 and TRBJ2-7; D may correspond to TRBD1 or TRBD2 (5 bases each). CDR1 LNHNV and CDR2 YYDKDF come from the germline V gene (reference sequence). This CDR3 has 14 residues. Between the trimmed V and J ends, which lost 0 bases and 2 bases, there was a span of 8 bases. The full variable domain, its missing parts supplied by reference TRBV15 and TRBJ2-7, is DAMVIQNPRYQVTQFGKPVTLSCSQTLNHNVMYWYQQKSSQAPKLLFHYYDKDFNNEADTPDNFQSRRPNTSFCFLDIRSPGLGDTAMYLCATSRERGTYEQYFGPGTRLTVT.

CDR3 DNA sequence: TGTGCCAGCAGTTACTCGGAAGACGCTAACTATGGCTACACCTTC. Translated, it gives CASSYSEDANYGYTF. The chain uses TRBV6-5 and TRBJ1-2; D is uncertain. V lost 0 bases, J lost 0 bases, and 8 bases lay in between. This CDR3 is 15 amino acids long. Germline lookup yields CDR1 MNHEY and CDR2 SVGAGI.

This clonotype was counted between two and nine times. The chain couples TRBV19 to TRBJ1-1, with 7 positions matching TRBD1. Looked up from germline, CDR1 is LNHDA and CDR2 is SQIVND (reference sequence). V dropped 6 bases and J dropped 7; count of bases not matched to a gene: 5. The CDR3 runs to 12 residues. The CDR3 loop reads CASRRGLDEAFF. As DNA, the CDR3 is TGTGCCAGTAGGAGGGGGCTCGATGAAGCTTTCTTT.

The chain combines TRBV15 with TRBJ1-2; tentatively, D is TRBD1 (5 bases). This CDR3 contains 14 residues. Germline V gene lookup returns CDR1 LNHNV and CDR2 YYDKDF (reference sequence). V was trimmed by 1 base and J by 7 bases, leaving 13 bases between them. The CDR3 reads CATSRVLGGVGYTF. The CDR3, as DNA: TGTGCCACCAGCAGAGTTTTGGGAGGGGTTGGCTACACCTTC.

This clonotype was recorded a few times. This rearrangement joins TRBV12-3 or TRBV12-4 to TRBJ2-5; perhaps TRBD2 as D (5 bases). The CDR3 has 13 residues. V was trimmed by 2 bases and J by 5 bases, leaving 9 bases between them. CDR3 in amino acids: CASSLRGYETQYF. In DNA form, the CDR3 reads TGTGCCAGCAGTTTAAGAGGGTACGAGACCCAGTACTTC.

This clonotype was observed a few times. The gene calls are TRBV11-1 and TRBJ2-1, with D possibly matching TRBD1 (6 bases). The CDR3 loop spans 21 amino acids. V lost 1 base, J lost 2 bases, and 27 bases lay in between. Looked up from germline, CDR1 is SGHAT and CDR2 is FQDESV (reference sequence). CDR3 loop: CASSLGWDNERTRPTYNEQFF. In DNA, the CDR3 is TGTGCCAGCAGCTTAGGATGGGACAACGAAAGGACCCGACCCACCTACAATGAGCAGTTCTTC.

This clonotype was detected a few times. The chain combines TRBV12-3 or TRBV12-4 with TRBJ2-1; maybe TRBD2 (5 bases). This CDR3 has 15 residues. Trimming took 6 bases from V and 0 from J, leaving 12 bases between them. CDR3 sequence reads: CASRGSGSSYNEQFF. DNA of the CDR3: TGTGCCAGCAGGGGGAGCGGAAGCTCCTACAATGAGCAGTTCTTC.

DNA for the CDR3: TGTGCCAGCAGCTTGGTAGCGGGGGGGGCGGCCTACGAGCAGTACTTC. Amino acid sequence: CASSLVAGGAAYEQYF. The chain uses TRBV7-2 and TRBJ2-7; 11 bases align to TRBD2. The V and J ends lost 3 bases and 2 bases, in that order; junction bases with no gene match: 6. The CDR3 has 16 amino acids. From germline, CDR1 is SGHTA and CDR2 FQGNSA. Full variable domain (rest looked up from reference TRBV7-2 and TRBJ2-7): GAGVSQSPSNKVTEKGKDVELRCDPISGHTALYWYRQSLGQGLEFLIYFQGNSAPDKSGLPSDRFSAERTGGSVSTLTIQRTQQEDSAVYLCASSLVAGGAAYEQYFGPGTRLTVT.

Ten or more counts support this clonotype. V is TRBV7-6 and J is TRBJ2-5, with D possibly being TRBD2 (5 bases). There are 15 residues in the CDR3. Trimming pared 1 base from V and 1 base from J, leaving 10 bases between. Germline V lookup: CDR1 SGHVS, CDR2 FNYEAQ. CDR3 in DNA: TGTGCCAGCAGCTTAGTCTCCGGGATCCAAGAGACCCAGTACTTC. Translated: CASSLVSGIQETQYF.

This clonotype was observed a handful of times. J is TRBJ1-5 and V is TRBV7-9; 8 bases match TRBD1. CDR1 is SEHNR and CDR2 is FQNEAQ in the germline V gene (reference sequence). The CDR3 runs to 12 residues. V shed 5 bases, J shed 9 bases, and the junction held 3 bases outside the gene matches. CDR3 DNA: TGTGCCAGCAGCCTGGGACAGGCGCCCCAGCATTTT. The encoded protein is CASSLGQAPQHF.

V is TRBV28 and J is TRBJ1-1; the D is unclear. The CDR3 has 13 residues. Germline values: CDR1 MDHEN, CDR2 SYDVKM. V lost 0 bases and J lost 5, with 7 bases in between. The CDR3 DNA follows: TGTGCCAGCAGTTTATGGGACGGGACTGAAGCTTTCTTT. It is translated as CASSLWDGTEAFF.

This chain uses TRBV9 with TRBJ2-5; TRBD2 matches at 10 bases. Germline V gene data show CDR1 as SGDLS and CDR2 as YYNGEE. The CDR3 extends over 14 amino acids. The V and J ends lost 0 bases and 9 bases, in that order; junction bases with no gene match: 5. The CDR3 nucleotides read TGTGCCAGCAGCGTAGAGGCTAGCGGGAGAGCCCAGTACTTC. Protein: CASSVEASGRAQYF.